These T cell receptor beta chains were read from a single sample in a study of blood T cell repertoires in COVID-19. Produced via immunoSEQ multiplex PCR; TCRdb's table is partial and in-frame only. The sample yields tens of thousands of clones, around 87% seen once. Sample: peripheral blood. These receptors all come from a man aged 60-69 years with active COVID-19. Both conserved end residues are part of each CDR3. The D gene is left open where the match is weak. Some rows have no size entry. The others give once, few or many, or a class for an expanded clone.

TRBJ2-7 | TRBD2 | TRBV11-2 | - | TGTGCCAGCAGCTCCCGGTGGGCTAGCGGGAGAAAGGGCGAGCAGTACTTC | CASSSRWASGRKGEQYF
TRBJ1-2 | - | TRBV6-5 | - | TGTGCCAGCAGTTCCCACGACAGTAACTATGGCTACACCTTC | CASSSHDSNYGYTF
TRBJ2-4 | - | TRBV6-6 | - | TGTGCCAGCAGTCCGAACTCCGGGACACTCAAACGGGCCAAAAACATTCAGTACTTC | CASSPNSGTLKRAKNIQYF
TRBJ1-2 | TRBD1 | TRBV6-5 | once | TGTGCCAGCAGCTCGGACAGGGCCCCCTATGGCTACACCTTC | CASSSDRAPYGYTF
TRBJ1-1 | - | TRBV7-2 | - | TGTGCCAGCAGCCGCTATGCCGGGAACACTGAAGCTTTCTTT | CASSRYAGNTEAFF
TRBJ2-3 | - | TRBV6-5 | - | TGTGCCAGCAACCAGGGGAGGGGCACAGATACGCAGTATTTT | CASNQGRGTDTQYF
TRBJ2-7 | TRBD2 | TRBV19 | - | TGTGCCAGTAGTCCCACCCCGGGAGGGCCTACTCGCGAGCAGTACTTC | CASSPTPGGPTREQYF
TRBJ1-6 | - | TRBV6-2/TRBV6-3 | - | TGTGCCAGCAGTTACGGTTTGCGGGGGAATTCACCCCTCCACTTT | CASSYGLRGNSPLHF
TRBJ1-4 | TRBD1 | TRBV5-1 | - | TGCGCCAGCAGCGGGAGGACAGGGTCGAGAGAAAAACTGTTTTTT | CASSGRTGSREKLFF
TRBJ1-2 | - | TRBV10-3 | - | TGTGCCATCAGTGCCGGGGACTTCTTCTATGGCTACACCTTC | CAISAGDFFYGYTF
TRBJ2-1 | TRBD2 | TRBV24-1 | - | TGTGCCACCAGCGAGGGAGGGCCCTGGAGGAATGAGCAGTTCTTC | CATSEGGPWRNEQFF
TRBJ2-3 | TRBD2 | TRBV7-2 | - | TGTGCCAGCAGCTTAGTGGGCGGGGGGCAGACAGATACGCAGTATTTT | CASSLVGGGQTDTQYF
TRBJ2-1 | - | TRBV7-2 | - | TGTGCCAGCAGCCCCGGGTTCCATTGGAATGAGCAGTTCTTC | CASSPGFHWNEQFF
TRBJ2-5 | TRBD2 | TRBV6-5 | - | TGTGCCAGCAGGCTCCGAGCGGGGAACCAAGAGACCCAGTACTTC | CASRLRAGNQETQYF
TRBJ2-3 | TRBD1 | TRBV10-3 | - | TGTGCCATCAGTGGACAGGGGACAGATACGCAGTATTTT | CAISGQGTDTQYF
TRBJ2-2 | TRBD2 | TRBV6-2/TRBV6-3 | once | TGTGCCAGCAGCCCGACTAGCGGGAGGGCGAACACCGGGGAGCTGTTTTTT | CASSPTSGRANTGELFF
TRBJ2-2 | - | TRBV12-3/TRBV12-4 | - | TGTGCCAGCAGTATCAGGGGAACCGGGGAGCTGTTTTTT | CASSIRGTGELFF
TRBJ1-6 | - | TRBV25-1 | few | TGTGCCAGCAGGAGGGGCCAGGGGAATTCACCCCTCCACTTT | CASRRGQGNSPLHF
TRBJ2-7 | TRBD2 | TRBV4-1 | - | TGCGCCAGCAGCCAAGAGTCAGGACTAGCGGTCTACGAGCAGTACTTC | CASSQESGLAVYEQYF
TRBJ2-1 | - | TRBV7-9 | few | TGTGCCAGCACCGGTGCCCCGCGGGACCCCCGCAATGAGCAGTTCTTC | CASTGAPRDPRNEQFF
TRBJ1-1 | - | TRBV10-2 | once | TGCGCCAGCAGTTTACGGGTCAGTGAAGCTTTCTTT | CASSLRVSEAFF
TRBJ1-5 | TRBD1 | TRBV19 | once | TGTGCCAGTAGTATGCCCCCGGGACAGTCCAATCAGCCCCAGCATTTT | CASSMPPGQSNQPQHF
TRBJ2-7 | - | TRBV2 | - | TGTGCCAGCAGTGATAGTTCTGGGGCCCCCTACGAGCAGTACTTC | CASSDSSGAPYEQYF
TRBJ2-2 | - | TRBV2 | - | TGTGCCAGCAAGTGGGGCGGGGGCCAAACCGGGGAGCTGTTTTTT | CASKWGGGQTGELFF
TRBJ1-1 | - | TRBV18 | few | TGTGCCAGCTCACCAAGAAGCGTCAGCCCCCGAGACCCTGAAGCTTTCTTT | CASSPRSVSPRDPEAFF
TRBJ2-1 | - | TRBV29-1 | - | TGCAGCGTTGAAGCCGTTCTAGACAGCTCCTACAATGAGCAGTTCTTC | CSVEAVLDSSYNEQFF
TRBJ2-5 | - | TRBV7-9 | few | TGTGCCAGCAGCTTAAACGTCGGGGAGACCCAGTACTTC | CASSLNVGETQYF
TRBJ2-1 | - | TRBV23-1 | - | TGCGCCAGCACCTTCACAGGGTTTGACTACAATGAGCAGTTCTTC | CASTFTGFDYNEQFF
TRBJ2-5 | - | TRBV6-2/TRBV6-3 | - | TGTGCCAGCAGTTATTCGGGATTGGGGGGGCGAGAGACCCAGTACTTC | CASSYSGLGGRETQYF
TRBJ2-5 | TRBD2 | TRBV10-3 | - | TGTGCCATCAACGAGCGGGAGGGTCCAGCGGCCCAGTACTTC | CAINEREGPAAQYF
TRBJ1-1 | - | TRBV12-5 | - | TGTGCTAGTGGTTTGGTAGGGGGGGGGACCACTGAAGCTTTCTTT | CASGLVGGGTTEAFF
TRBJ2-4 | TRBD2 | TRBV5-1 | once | TGCGCCAGCAGCTTGGGGCTAGCGGGAGTCGGTAACATTCAGTACTTC | CASSLGLAGVGNIQYF
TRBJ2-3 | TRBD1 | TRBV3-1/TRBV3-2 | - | TGTGCCAGCAGCGTCCGACAGGGGGCGAGGTTTTGCACAGATACGCAGTATTTT | CASSVRQGARFCTDTQYF
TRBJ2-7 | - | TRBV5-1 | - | TGCGCCAGCAGCTTGGGTGGAGGACAGATACCGAGCTCCTACGAGCAGTACTTC | CASSLGGGQIPSSYEQYF
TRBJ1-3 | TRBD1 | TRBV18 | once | TGTGCCAGCTCACCAAGCGAGGGGGCCTCTGGAAACACCATATATTTT | CASSPSEGASGNTIYF
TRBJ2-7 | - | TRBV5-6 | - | TGTGCCAGCAGCCCGGGGCCAGGGGGGAACTACGAGCAGTACTTC | CASSPGPGGNYEQYF
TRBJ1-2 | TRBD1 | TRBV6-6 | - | TGTGCCAGCAGTTACTCCACCCCCGGGACAGATTATGGCTACACCTTC | CASSYSTPGTDYGYTF
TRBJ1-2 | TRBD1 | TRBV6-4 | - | TGTGCCAGCAGGGGGGACAGGTCGGATGGCTACACCTTC | CASRGDRSDGYTF
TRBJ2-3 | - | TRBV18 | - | TGTGCCAGCTCACTATCCACAGATACGCAGTATTTT | CASSLSTDTQYF
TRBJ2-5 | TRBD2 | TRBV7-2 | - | TGTGCCAGCAGCCCCCCCGGACTAGCGGGGAGTGGAGAGACCCAGTACTTC | CASSPPGLAGSGETQYF
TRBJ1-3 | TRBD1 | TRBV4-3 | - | TGCGCCAGCAGCCAAGAAGGGACAGCCTCTGGAAACACCATATATTTT | CASSQEGTASGNTIYF
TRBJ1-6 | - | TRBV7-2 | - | TGTGCCAGCAGCTTTTGGAACAGGGCGGCCTCACCCCTCCACTTT | CASSFWNRAASPLHF
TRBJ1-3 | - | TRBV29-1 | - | TGCAGCGTTGGGACAGTAGGAAACACCATATATTTT | CSVGTVGNTIYF
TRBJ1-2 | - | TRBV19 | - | TGTGCCACCGGTACCAGGGGTGGCTACACCTTC | CATGTRGGYTF
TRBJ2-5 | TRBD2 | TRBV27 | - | TGTGCCAGCAGCACTCTCACGGGACTAGCGCCTGGGAAGACCCAGTACTTC | CASSTLTGLAPGKTQYF
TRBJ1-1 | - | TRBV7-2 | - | TGTGCCAGCAGCTTAGTCCAGAACACTGAAGCTTTCTTT | CASSLVQNTEAFF
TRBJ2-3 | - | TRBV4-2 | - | TGTGCCAGCAGCCAAGACTTGCGGATTACAGATACGCAGTATTTT | CASSQDLRITDTQYF
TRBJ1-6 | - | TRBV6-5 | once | TGTGCCAGCAGTACAAGGGGTTCACCCCTCCACTTT | CASSTRGSPLHF
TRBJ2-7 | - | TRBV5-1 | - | TGCGCCAGCAGCTTGGAACTGGGGAGGGAGCAGTACTTC | CASSLELGREQYF
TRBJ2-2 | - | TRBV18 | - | TGTGCCAGCTCACCAATAGGGGCACACGGGGAGCTGTTTTTT | CASSPIGAHGELFF
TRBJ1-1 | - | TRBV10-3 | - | TGTGCCATCAAGACAGGTCCTAACACTGAAGCTTTCTTT | CAIKTGPNTEAFF
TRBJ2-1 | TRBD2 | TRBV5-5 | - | TGTGCCAGCAGCTTGGGACTAGCGGGAGGGCTTAATTACAATGAGCAGTTCTTC | CASSLGLAGGLNYNEQFF
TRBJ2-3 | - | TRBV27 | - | TGTGCCAGCAGTCCCCGAGAAGATACGCAGTATTTT | CASSPREDTQYF